A selection of T cell receptor beta chains follows, all from one sample in a study of Ad26.COV2.S vaccination and SARS-CoV-2 variants. Libraries were prepared by immunoSEQ multiplex PCR; TCRdb keeps only in-frame clonotypes and omits some of them. The sample consists of 300,000 to 400,000 clones, roughly 85% of them appearing once. The material was peripheral blood, obtained in a trial of Ad26.COV2.S vaccine versus placebo. These receptors all stem from a person aged 18-65 years who received the Ad26.COV2.S COVID-19 vaccine or a placebo. CDR3s include the opening cysteine and the closing phenylalanine or tryptophan. D genes are given only for firm matches. Clone size is stated in some rows and not others, as once, few, many or a class when expanded.

TRBJ2-5	.	TRBV4-3	.	TGCGCCGCTCCCGATGCGCAAGAGACCCAGTACTTC	CAAPDAQETQYF
TRBJ1-1	.	TRBV2	.	TGTGCCAGCAGTTTACAGGTGAACACTGAAGCTTTCTTT	CASSLQVNTEAFF
TRBJ2-1	.	TRBV7-9	once	TGTGCCAGCAGCTTAGGTTTGAATGAGCAGTTCTTC	CASSLGLNEQFF
TRBJ2-3	TRBD1	TRBV27	.	TGTGCCAGCAGTTTAGTCCAGGGGGCTGCAGATACGCAGTATTTT	CASSLVQGAADTQYF
TRBJ2-5	TRBD2	TRBV15	.	TGTGCCACCAGCGCGGGACTAAACCAAGAGACCCAGTACTTC	CATSAGLNQETQYF
TRBJ2-2	.	TRBV4-1	.	TGCGCCAGCAGCCTTACTGGGGGGGGCCCTTCCGGGGAGCTGTTTTTT	CASSLTGGGPSGELFF
TRBJ1-2	.	TRBV18	few	TGTGCCAGCTCACCAATCGGGGAAGCCTTTGGCTACACCTTC	CASSPIGEAFGYTF
TRBJ1-5	TRBD1	TRBV12-5	.	TGTGCTAGTGGTTTGCCAGGGGGCTTGAGTCAGCCCCAGCATTTT	CASGLPGGLSQPQHF
TRBJ2-7	.	TRBV5-5	.	TGTGCCAGCAGCTGGGGGGGCCTTAGGTACGAGCAGTACTTC	CASSWGGLRYEQYF
TRBJ2-2	.	TRBV6-2/TRBV6-3	.	TGTGCCAGCAGTTTTACAACCGGGGAGCTGTTTTTT	CASSFTTGELFF
TRBJ1-1	.	TRBV10-2	once	TGCGCCAGCAGTCAGAACACTGAAGCTTTCTTT	CASSQNTEAFF
TRBJ1-1	.	TRBV29-1	.	TGCAGCGTTGAAGGAGCTTTCTTT	CSVEGAFF
TRBJ2-5	.	TRBV5-6	.	TGTGCCAGCAGCACGCAGAGTCCGGCCCAGTACTTC	CASSTQSPAQYF
TRBJ2-1	TRBD1	TRBV28	.	TGTGCCAGCAGTTTAGACAGGGGTTCGTACTCGGATGAGCAGTTCTTC	CASSLDRGSYSDEQFF
TRBJ1-1	TRBD1	TRBV6-5	.	TGTGCCAGCACCCGGGGAGGGGGCTTTGACACTGAAGCTTTCTTT	CASTRGGGFDTEAFF
TRBJ2-5	.	TRBV10-3	.	TGTGCCATCAGCTCCGAAGAGACCCAGTACTTC	CAISSEETQYF
TRBJ2-5	.	TRBV7-2	.	TGTGCCAGCAGCTTAGCGGGGACTGGAGAGACCCAGTACTTC	CASSLAGTGETQYF
TRBJ2-3	TRBD2	TRBV27	.	TGTGCCAGCAGTTTACGTTGGACTAGCGGGATCTTCGCCACAGATACGCAGTATTTT	CASSLRWTSGIFATDTQYF
TRBJ2-2	TRBD2	TRBV6-4	few	TGTGCCAGCAGTGCGGGAGGGCCCGGGGAGCTGTTTTTT	CASSAGGPGELFF
TRBJ2-1	.	TRBV19	.	TGTGCCAGTAGTCTAGGGTACCAGCCCTACAATGAGCAGTTCTTC	CASSLGYQPYNEQFF
TRBJ2-2	.	TRBV24-1	.	TGTGCCACCAGTGATTTGCGGGGCAGGTCGAACACCGGGGAGCTGTTTTTT	CATSDLRGRSNTGELFF
TRBJ1-5	.	TRBV2	.	TGTGCCAGCAGGATACAGCCATATAGCAATCAGCCCCAGCATTTT	CASRIQPYSNQPQHF
TRBJ2-3	TRBD1	TRBV7-8	.	TGTGCCAGCAGCCTCGAAGGGGGCCGGAGCACAGATACGCAGTATTTT	CASSLEGGRSTDTQYF
TRBJ1-4	TRBD1	TRBV2	.	TGTGCCAGCAGCGGGGGACAGACAGCAACTAATGAAAAACTGTTTTTT	CASSGGQTATNEKLFF
TRBJ1-2	.	TRBV29-1	.	TGCAGCGTTGGGGGCTTGAACTACTATGGCTACACCTTC	CSVGGLNYYGYTF
TRBJ2-7	.	TRBV12-5	.	TGTGCTAGTGGTTTGCGATACGAGCAGTACTTC	CASGLRYEQYF
TRBJ2-7	.	TRBV6-5	once	TGTGCCAGCAGTTACCCGTTGGGTGAGCAGTACTTC	CASSYPLGEQYF
TRBJ2-5	.	TRBV7-8	.	TGTGCCAGCATCCCCCTCCTTCCGACAGGCTTCCAAGAGACCCAGTACTTC	CASIPLLPTGFQETQYF
TRBJ2-1	.	TRBV21-1	.	TGTGCCAGCAGCAGGCTCCCTACAAGGGACCTGCGCGCCAATGAGCAGTTCTTC	CASSRLPTRDLRANEQFF
TRBJ2-5	.	TRBV18	.	TGTGCCACCTCCTTTGGACGGCTTCAAGAGACCCAGTACTTC	CATSFGRLQETQYF
TRBJ2-1	.	TRBV7-7	.	TGTGCTAGCAGCTTAGTGAAAGGGGATGAGCAGTTCTTC	CASSLVKGDEQFF
TRBJ1-1	.	TRBV11-2	.	TGTGCCAGCAGCTTGGGCAGGGAGGGCGCTGAAGCTTTCTTT	CASSLGREGAEAFF
TRBJ1-2	.	TRBV12-3/TRBV12-4	.	TGTGCCAGCAGTTTACGGTATGGCTACACCTTC	CASSLRYGYTF
TRBJ1-6	TRBD1	TRBV6-5	.	TGTGCCAGCAGTTTCGCTACAGGGGGTTCACCCCTCCACTTT	CASSFATGGSPLHF
TRBJ2-2	TRBD2	TRBV5-8	.	TGTGCCAGCAGCTTCTGGACTAGCGGGAATTGGGGCACCGGGGAGCTGTTTTTT	CASSFWTSGNWGTGELFF
TRBJ2-7	TRBD1	TRBV5-1	.	TGCGCCAGCAGCTCAACAGGGGTAGCCTCCGAGCAGTACTTC	CASSSTGVASEQYF
TRBJ2-1	.	TRBV11-2	.	TGTGCCAGCAGCTTACAGGGGGGGCTGAACTACAATGAGCAGTTCTTC	CASSLQGGLNYNEQFF
TRBJ2-2	.	TRBV7-6	.	TGTGCCAGCAGCTTTCGTGGGGGCGGGGAGCTGTTTTTT	CASSFRGGGELFF
TRBJ2-3	TRBD2	TRBV5-1	.	TGCGCCAGCAGCAGGCTAGCGGGGGCCTTCACAGATACGCAGTATTTT	CASSRLAGAFTDTQYF